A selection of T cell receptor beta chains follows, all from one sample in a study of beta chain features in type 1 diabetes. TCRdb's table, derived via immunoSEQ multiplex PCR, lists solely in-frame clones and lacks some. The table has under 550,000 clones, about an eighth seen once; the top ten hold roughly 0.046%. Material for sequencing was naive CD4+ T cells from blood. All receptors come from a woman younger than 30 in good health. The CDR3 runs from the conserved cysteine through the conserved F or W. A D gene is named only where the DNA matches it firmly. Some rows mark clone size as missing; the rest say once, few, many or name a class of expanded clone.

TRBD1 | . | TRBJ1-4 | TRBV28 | TGTGCCAGCAGTAGTACAGGGGTGGGTGAAAAACTGTTTTTT | CASSSTGVGEKLFF
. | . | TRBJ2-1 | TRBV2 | TGTGCCAGCAGTGGGGAGGTTGACTACAATGAGCAGTTCTTC | CASSGEVDYNEQFF
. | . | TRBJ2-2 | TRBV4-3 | TGCGCCAGCAGCCCCGGAGGGAACACCGGGGAGCTGTTTTTT | CASSPGGNTGELFF
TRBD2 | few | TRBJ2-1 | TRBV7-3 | TGTGCCAGCAGCTCTAGCGGGCCAACCTACAATGAGCAGTTCTTC | CASSSSGPTYNEQFF
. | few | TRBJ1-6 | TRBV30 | TGTGCCTGGAAGGCCACAGGGCTCCACTGTTCACCCCTCCACTTT | CAWKATGLHCSPLHF
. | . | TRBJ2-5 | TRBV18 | TGTGCCAGCTCATACACAGGGCAGCAAGAGACCCAGTACTTC | CASSYTGQQETQYF
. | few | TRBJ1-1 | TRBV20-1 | TGCAGTGCAATCATTCGCACTGAAGCTTTCTTT | CSAIIRTEAFF
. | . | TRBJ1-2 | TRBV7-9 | TGTGCCAGCAGCCGGGACGGGGTGGGATATGGCTACACCTTC | CASSRDGVGYGYTF
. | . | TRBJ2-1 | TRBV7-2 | TGTGCCAGCAGCTCGCCATGGGGGTCTCAGTTCTTC | CASSSPWGSQFF
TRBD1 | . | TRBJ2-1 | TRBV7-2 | TGTGCCAGCAGCCTACGTCTCCGGGACAGGGTATACAATGAGCAGTTCTTC | CASSLRLRDRVYNEQFF
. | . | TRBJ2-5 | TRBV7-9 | TGTGCCAGCAGAACAGCGGGCCCAGCGGAGACCCAGTACTTC | CASRTAGPAETQYF
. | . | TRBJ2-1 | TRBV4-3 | TGCGCCAGCAGCCAAGCGTTGGGTTTTGGGCAGTTCTTC | CASSQALGFGQFF
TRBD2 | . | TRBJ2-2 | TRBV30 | TGTGCCTGGAGTGGGGCGGGAGGCACCGGGGAGCTGTTTTTT | CAWSGAGGTGELFF
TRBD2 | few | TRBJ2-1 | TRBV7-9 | TGTGCCAGCAGCTCTCTAGCGGGAGTTGAGCAGTTCTTC | CASSSLAGVEQFF
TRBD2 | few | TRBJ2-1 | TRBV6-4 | TGTGCCAGCAGTGTGCTAGCGGGAGCGGGTGAGCAGTTCTTC | CASSVLAGAGEQFF
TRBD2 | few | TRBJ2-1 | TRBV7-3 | TGTGCCAGCAGCCTATCTCCGGGACTAGCGGGACCCAATGAGCAGTTCTTC | CASSLSPGLAGPNEQFF
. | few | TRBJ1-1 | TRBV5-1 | TGCGCCAGCAGCTCAACAGGAAACACTGAAGCTTTCTTT | CASSSTGNTEAFF
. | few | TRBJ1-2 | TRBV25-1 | TGTGCCAGCAGTGATTCGGTCGCGGGCGGCTACACCTTC | CASSDSVAGGYTF
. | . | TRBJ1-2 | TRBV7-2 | TGTGCCAGCAGCCCATCGGGCAGGGAACTTGACTATGGCTACACCTTC | CASSPSGRELDYGYTF
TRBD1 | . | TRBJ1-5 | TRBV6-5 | TGTGCCAGCAGTACCCACAGGGGGGGCAATCAGCCCCAGCATTTT | CASSTHRGGNQPQHF
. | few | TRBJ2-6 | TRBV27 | TGTGCCAGCAGGTTTACTGGGGCCAACGTCCTGACTTTC | CASRFTGANVLTF
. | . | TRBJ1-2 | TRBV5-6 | TGTGCCAGCAGCGTTGGACTTGATGGCTACACCTTC | CASSVGLDGYTF
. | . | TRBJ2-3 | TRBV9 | TGTGCCAGCAGCGTACAGGCGGCGGCAGATACGCAGTATTTT | CASSVQAAADTQYF
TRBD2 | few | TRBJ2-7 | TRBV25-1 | TGTGCCAGCAGTGAACTAGCGGCGAGGGAGCAGTACTTC | CASSELAAREQYF
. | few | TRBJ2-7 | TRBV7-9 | TGTGCCAGCAGCCCCGGGACAAACTTGGGGGACGAGCAGTACTTC | CASSPGTNLGDEQYF
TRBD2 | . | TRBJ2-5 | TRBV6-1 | TGTGCCTCCTTTAGCGGGGGGTGGTGGACCCAGTACTTC | CASFSGGWWTQYF
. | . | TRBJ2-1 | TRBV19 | TGTGCCAGTAGGAACAGGCTGGATGAGCAGTTCTTC | CASRNRLDEQFF
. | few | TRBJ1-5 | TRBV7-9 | TGTGCCAGCAGCTCCTGGGACGGAAATCAGCCCCAGCATTTT | CASSSWDGNQPQHF
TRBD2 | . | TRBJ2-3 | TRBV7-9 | TGTGCCAGCAGCTTAGGTTTAGCGGGCGGCACAGATACGCAGTATTTT | CASSLGLAGGTDTQYF
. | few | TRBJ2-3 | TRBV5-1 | TGCGCCAGCAGCTTGGGGAACAGCGAGGCAGATACGCAGTATTTT | CASSLGNSEADTQYF
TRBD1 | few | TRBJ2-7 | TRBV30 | TGTGCCTGGAGTTCACCCAGGGACAGGGGAATGGGAGAGCAGTACTTC | CAWSSPRDRGMGEQYF
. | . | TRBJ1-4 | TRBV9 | TGTGCCAGCAGCGTAGGGGGGACAACTAATGAAAAACTGTTTTTT | CASSVGGTTNEKLFF
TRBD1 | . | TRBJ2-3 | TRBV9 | TGTGCCAGCAGCGTAGGGATAGGACAGGCGGGAGATACGCAGTATTTT | CASSVGIGQAGDTQYF
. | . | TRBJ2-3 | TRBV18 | TGTGCCAGCTCACCACTACAGGGTATAGATACGCAGTATTTT | CASSPLQGIDTQYF
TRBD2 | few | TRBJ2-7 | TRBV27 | TGTGCCAGCAGTAGCTCTAGCGGGGGCTTTTACTTC | CASSSSSGGFYF
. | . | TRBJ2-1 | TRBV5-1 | TGCGCCAGCAGCGGGGACCTGAGCTCCTACAATGAGCAGTTCTTC | CASSGDLSSYNEQFF
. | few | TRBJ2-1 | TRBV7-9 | TGTGCCAGCAGCTTGGTTTTGAGCCGGGACTCCCTAGGGAATGAGCAGTTCTTC | CASSLVLSRDSLGNEQFF
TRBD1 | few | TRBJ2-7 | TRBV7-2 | TGTGCCAGCAGCCCTCGGACAGGGACCTACGAGCAGTACTTC | CASSPRTGTYEQYF
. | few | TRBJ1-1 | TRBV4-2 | TGTGCCAGCAGCTCGGAGGCAGGGGTAACTTTCTTT | CASSSEAGVTFF
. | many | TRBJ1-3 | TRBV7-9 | TGTGCCAGCAGCTTAGCCAGTGTAAACACCATATATTTT | CASSLASVNTIYF
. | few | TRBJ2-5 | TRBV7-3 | TGTGCCAGCAGGCTGGGGTCTGGCGTGGGAGAGACCCAGTACTTC | CASRLGSGVGETQYF
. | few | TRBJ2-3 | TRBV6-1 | TGTGCCAGCAAAGACATAAGCACAGATACGCAGTATTTT | CASKDISTDTQYF
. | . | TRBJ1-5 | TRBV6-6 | TGTGCCAGCACAGGGAGGAGCAATCAGCCCCAGCATTTT | CASTGRSNQPQHF
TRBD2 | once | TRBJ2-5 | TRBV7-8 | TGTGCCAGCAGCTTAAGGCTAGCGGGTACCTCCCAAGAGACCCAGTACTTC | CASSLRLAGTSQETQYF
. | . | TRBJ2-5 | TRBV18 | TGTGCCAGCTCACCACTGCCGGGAGACCCACCAAAAGAGACCCAGTACTTC | CASSPLPGDPPKETQYF
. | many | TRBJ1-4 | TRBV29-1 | TGCAGCGTTGACGTCCGGAATGAAAAACTGTTTTTT | CSVDVRNEKLFF
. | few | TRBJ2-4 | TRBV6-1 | TGTGCCAGCAGTGCCCCCTCTGCAGGACGGCTAGCCAAAAACATTCAGTACTTC | CASSAPSAGRLAKNIQYF
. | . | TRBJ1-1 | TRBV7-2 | TGTGCCAGCAGCTTAACGGGTAGGGGCGAAGCTTTCTTT | CASSLTGRGEAFF
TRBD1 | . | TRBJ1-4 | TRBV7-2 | TGTGCCAGCAGCGCCTTACAGGGGAGGGGTGAAAAACTGTTTTTT | CASSALQGRGEKLFF
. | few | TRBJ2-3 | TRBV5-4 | TGTGCCAGCAGCCTCCTTCCCCCGAGTACGCAGTATTTT | CASSLLPPSTQYF
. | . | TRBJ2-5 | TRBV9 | TGTGCCAGCAGCGTAGGTGCGGGTCAAGAGACCCAGTACTTC | CASSVGAGQETQYF
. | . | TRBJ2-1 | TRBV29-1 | TGCAGCGGTTCTAGCTACCCCTACAATGAGCAGTTCTTC | CSGSSYPYNEQFF
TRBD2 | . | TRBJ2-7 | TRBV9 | TGTGCCAGCAGCGTAGCTTCGGGGGGCTACGAGCAGTACTTC | CASSVASGGYEQYF
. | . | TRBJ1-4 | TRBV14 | TGTGCCAGCAGCCTTCAGAGGATCGCCTCGACAACTAATGAAAAACTGTTTTTT | CASSLQRIASTTNEKLFF